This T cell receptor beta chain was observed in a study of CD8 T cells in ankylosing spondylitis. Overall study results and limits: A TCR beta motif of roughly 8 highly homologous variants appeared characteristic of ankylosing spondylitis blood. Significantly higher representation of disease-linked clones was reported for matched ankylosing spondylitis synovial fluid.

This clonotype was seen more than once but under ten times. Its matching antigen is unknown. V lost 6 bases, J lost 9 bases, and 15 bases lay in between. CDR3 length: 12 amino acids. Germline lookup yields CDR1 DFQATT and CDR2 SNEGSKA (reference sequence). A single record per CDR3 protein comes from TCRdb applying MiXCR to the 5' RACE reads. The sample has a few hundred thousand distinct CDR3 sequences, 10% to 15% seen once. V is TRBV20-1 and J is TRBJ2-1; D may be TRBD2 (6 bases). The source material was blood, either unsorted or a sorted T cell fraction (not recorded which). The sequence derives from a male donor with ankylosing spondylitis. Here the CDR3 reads CSATRGIGEQFF. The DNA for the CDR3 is TGCAGTGCCACTCGGGGGATCGGTGAGCAGTTCTTC.